Listed below are T cell receptor beta chains from one sample, sequenced in a study of control samples from healthy donors and cancer patients. Libraries were prepared by immunoSEQ multiplex PCR; TCRdb keeps only in-frame clonotypes and omits some of them. The repertoire holds 170,000 or so clones, roughly 89% seen once, with 1.4% in the top ten. The sequencing input was blood. Every receptor here comes from a woman in her fifties or sixties in good health. Both conserved end residues are part of each CDR3. Each record gives: J gene, V gene, D gene, clone size, CDR3 length, CDR3 protein, CDR3 DNA. The D gene is left open where the match is weak. Clone size is given for some rows only: seen once, a few or many times, or a class if the clone is expanded.

J: TRBJ2-5; V: TRBV3-1/TRBV3-2; D: .; size: .; length: 17; CDR3: CASSLKEGGTLQETQYF; DNA: TGTGCCAGCAGCCTAAAGGAAGGCGGGACCCTCCAAGAGACCCAGTACTTC
J: TRBJ2-1; V: TRBV28; D: TRBD2; size: .; length: 18; CDR3: CASSPRFALAGGQNEQFF; DNA: TGTGCCAGCAGTCCCCGTTTTGCACTAGCGGGGGGGCAGAATGAGCAGTTCTTC
J: TRBJ2-3; V: TRBV28; D: TRBD2; size: .; length: 13; CDR3: CATSAGGTDTQYF; DNA: TGTGCCACCTCGGCGGGGGGCACAGATACGCAGTATTTT
J: TRBJ2-7; V: TRBV27; D: .; size: once; length: 15; CDR3: CASSLRWGALSEQYF; DNA: TGTGCCAGCAGTTTAAGATGGGGGGCGCTTTCTGAGCAGTACTTC
J: TRBJ1-5; V: TRBV19; D: TRBD1; size: .; length: 15; CDR3: CASSGGTGYMEPQHF; DNA: TGTGCCAGTAGTGGTGGGACAGGGTACATGGAGCCCCAGCATTTT
J: TRBJ1-3; V: TRBV5-4; D: .; size: .; length: 15; CDR3: CASSLTTAAGNTIYF; DNA: TGTGCCAGCAGCTTGACAACAGCAGCTGGAAACACCATATATTTT
J: TRBJ2-3; V: TRBV2; D: .; size: .; length: 15; CDR3: CASTVSWPSTDTQYF; DNA: TGTGCCAGCACGGTTAGTTGGCCGAGCACAGATACGCAGTATTTT
J: TRBJ2-5; V: TRBV21-1; D: .; size: .; length: 17; CDR3: CASSPRTRKITGETQYF; DNA: TGTGCCAGCAGCCCCCGGACCAGGAAAATCACTGGGGAGACCCAGTACTTC
J: TRBJ1-6; V: TRBV27; D: .; size: once; length: 13; CDR3: CASSRSPNSPLHF; DNA: TGTGCCAGCAGTCGAAGCCCCAATTCACCCCTCCACTTT
J: TRBJ2-4; V: TRBV19; D: .; size: once; length: 11; CDR3: CASSIRLEQYF; DNA: TGTGCCAGTAGTATCAGACTGGAACAGTACTTC
J: TRBJ2-3; V: TRBV28; D: .; size: .; length: 12; CDR3: CASTQSMDTQYF; DNA: TGTGCCAGCACCCAAAGTATGGATACGCAGTATTTT
J: TRBJ2-7; V: TRBV5-4; D: TRBD1; size: .; length: 15; CDR3: CASSRGDRSSYEQYF; DNA: TGTGCCAGCAGCAGAGGGGACAGGTCCTCCTACGAGCAGTACTTC
J: TRBJ2-4; V: TRBV5-6; D: TRBD1; size: .; length: 17; CDR3: CASSPGTGDRGKNIQYF; DNA: TGTGCCAGCAGCCCCGGGACAGGGGATAGGGGCAAAAACATTCAGTACTTC
J: TRBJ2-2; V: TRBV5-1; D: TRBD1; size: .; length: 16; CDR3: CASGIGQGAIAGELFF; DNA: TGCGCCAGCGGAATCGGACAGGGGGCAATTGCCGGGGAGCTGTTTTTT
J: TRBJ1-6; V: TRBV11-1; D: .; size: .; length: 13; CDR3: CASSATDFSPLHF; DNA: TGTGCCAGCAGCGCCACAGACTTTTCACCCCTCCACTTT
J: TRBJ2-3; V: TRBV24-1; D: TRBD2; size: .; length: 15; CDR3: CATSKAGGSTDTQYF; DNA: TGTGCCACCAGTAAAGCGGGAGGGAGCACAGATACGCAGTATTTT
J: TRBJ2-7; V: TRBV5-6; D: .; size: .; length: 11; CDR3: CASPRPYEQYF; DNA: TGTGCCAGCCCGCGGCCCTACGAGCAGTACTTC